Below are 30 T cell receptor beta chains sequenced from a single sample in a study of cytomegalovirus exposure and HLA in healthy donors. PCR used 60 Vbeta primers and 13 Jbeta primers. Some clones are missing from TCRdb's copy, which holds only in-frame ones; the method was immunoSEQ multiplex PCR. The data hold about 67,000 clones, with approximately 71% observed a single time. Material for sequencing was PBMCs. The source of these receptors is a woman younger than 45 in good health and CMV-seronegative.

This chain links TRBV5-1 with TRBJ1-3, with no clear D. The CDR3 totals 16 residues. Germline-derived CDR1 and CDR2 are SGHRS and YFSETQ. Trimming took off 1 base at V and 2 bases at J, with 13 bases between the two ends. The chain's CDR3 is CASSLNGDLAGNTIYF. The CDR3 nucleotides are TGCGCCAGCAGCTTGAACGGGGATCTAGCTGGAAACACCATATATTTT.

The chain couples TRBV4-2 to TRBJ1-4; the D gene is possibly TRBD1 (6 bases). V lost 7 bases, J lost 7 bases, and 28 bases lay in between. The V gene's germline CDR1 is LGHNA and CDR2 YNFKEQ. CDR3 size: 18 residues. DNA of the CDR3: TGTGCCAGCACCTATCGACTCCCGGGGGGCTGGGGGAGTGAAAAACTGTTTTTT. It yields the protein CASTYRLPGGWGSEKLFF.

V gene TRBV6-6 combines with J gene TRBJ2-7; TRBD1 matches at 7 bases. With 5 bases clipped from V and 4 bases from J, the junction kept 8 bases outside the gene matches. Germline V lookup: CDR1 MNHNY, CDR2 SVGAGI (reference sequence). This CDR3 is 14 amino acids long. The CDR3: CASSTRQGRYEQYF. The DNA for the CDR3 is TGTGCCAGCAGTACCCGACAGGGTAGGTACGAGCAGTACTTC.

The chain employs TRBV15 and TRBJ2-6; possibly TRBD2 for D (6 bases). Looked up from germline, CDR1 is LNHNV and CDR2 is YYDKDF (reference sequence). With 0 bases removed from V and 3 bases from J, the gap between germline ends came to 15 bases. The CDR3 sequence is 18 residues long. The CDR3 DNA reads as TGTGCCACCAGCAGAGAAGCGGCAGGGACTGGTGGGGCCAACGTCCTGACTTTC. This codes for CATSREAAGTGGANVLTF.

The rearrangement uses TRBV7-6 and TRBJ2-3; weak D call: TRBD1 (7 bases). Looked up from germline, CDR1 is SGHVS and CDR2 is FNYEAQ. The V end lost 6 bases, the J end lost 3 bases, and 19 bases lay between the germline ends. CDR3 length: 16 amino acids. The CDR3 reads CASSPLQGGLTDTQYF. In DNA, the CDR3 is TGTGCCAGCAGTCCCCTGCAGGGGGGCTTGACAGATACGCAGTATTTT.

Comment on this clone: Within the sample, other DNA sequences also encode this same CDR3. This chain connects TRBV7-2 to TRBJ2-5, with a tentative D call TRBD1 (6 bases). Germline-derived CDR1 and CDR2 are SGHTA and FQGNSA. This CDR3 region has 13 residues. V was clipped by 3 bases and J by 3 bases, with 8 bases between them. This CDR3 reads CASSFAGEETQYF. CDR3 DNA: TGTGCCAGCAGCTTTGCAGGGGAAGAGACCCAGTACTTC.

This clone was seen a few times. The chain couples TRBV7-3 to TRBJ2-5, with D possibly matching TRBD1 (7 bases). Per germline, CDR1 SGHTA and CDR2 FQGTGA. CDR3 length: 15 residues. The V and J ends lost 1 base and 2 bases respectively, with 11 bases between them. In DNA, the CDR3 is TGTGCCAGCAGCTTAAACGCGGGACAGCAAGAGACCCAGTACTTC. This codes for CASSLNAGQQETQYF.

This clone has only a few counts. The chain combines TRBV4-1 with TRBJ1-2; D may be TRBD1 (5 bases). The germline gives CDR1 MGHRA, CDR2 YSYEKL. The V end lost 0 bases, the J end lost 5 bases, and 13 bases lay between the germline ends. The CDR3 is 15 residues long. The CDR3 nucleotides read TGCGCCAGCAGCCAAGATAGGGGATTGGGATATGGCTACACCTTC. This gives the protein CASSQDRGLGYGYTF.

This clone came up a few times. V usage is TRBV6-5 and J usage is TRBJ2-2, with 8 bases lining up with TRBD1. This CDR3 is built from 15 residues. Germline V CDR1 and CDR2: MNHEY, SVGAGI. Trimming took 7 bases from V and 4 from J; bases not matched to a gene: 8. CDR3 residues: CASNDRGGSTGELFF. In DNA form, the CDR3 reads TGTGCCAGCAACGACAGGGGAGGAAGCACCGGGGAGCTGTTTTTT.

Only a few counts were recorded for this clone. The rearrangement uses TRBV12-5 and TRBJ2-7, with a weak D call TRBD2 (5 bases). Germline V gives CDR1 LGHNT, CDR2 FRNRAP. CDR3 size: 13 residues. The ends were cut back, 2 bases at V and 6 bases at J, with 11 bases in the middle. The DNA for the CDR3 is TGTGCTAGTGGTTTGCGTTCAAGCGGCGAGCAGTACTTC. It translates to CASGLRSSGEQYF.

This chain connects TRBV7-2 to TRBJ2-5; TRBD2 matches 9 bases. Looked up from germline, CDR1 is SGHTA and CDR2 is FQGNSA. V was pared by 1 base and J by 1 base, with 4 bases of the junction left unmatched. The CDR3 contains 16 residues. This CDR3 reads CASSLVGGGAQETQYF. The CDR3 bases are TGTGCCAGCAGCTTAGTCGGCGGGGGGGCCCAAGAGACCCAGTACTTC.

V and J are TRBV14 and TRBJ1-1; D not resolved. V shed 5 bases and J shed 5 bases, with 12 bases lying between them. The germline CDR1 and CDR2 sequences are SGHDN and FVKESK. The CDR3 contains 13 residues. The CDR3 coding sequence is TGTGCCAGCAGCGTCCTTCTGCGGACTGAAGCTTTCTTT. It is translated as CASSVLLRTEAFF.

Note on this clone: Germline and junction disagree at one end, which may indicate a read error. The chain links TRBV4-2 to TRBJ2-1; TRBD2 aligns across 10 bases. Per germline, CDR1 LGHNA and CDR2 YNFKEQ. CDR3 length: 15 amino acids. CDR3 nucleotide sequence: TGTGCCAGCGGCGACCTAGCGGGGGACCCCAATGAGCAGCTCTTC. Translating it yields CASGDLAGDPNEQLF.

There are a few counts of this clone. This chain joins TRBV4-1 and TRBJ1-3, with D maybe TRBD1 (5 bases). CDR3 length: 15 amino acids. The V and J ends lost 6 bases and 0 bases respectively, with 12 bases between them. The germline V gene encodes CDR1 MGHRA and CDR2 YSYEKL. The CDR3 nucleotides are TGCGCCAGCAGTCGAGACAGCCTCTCTGGAAACACCATATATTTT. It translates to CASSRDSLSGNTIYF.

The chain has TRBV11-2 and TRBJ2-7; D not certain. From germline, CDR1 is SGHAT and CDR2 FQNNGV. The V end lost 0 bases, the J end lost 2 bases, and 8 bases lay between the germline ends. The CDR3 loop spans 14 amino acids. CDR3 bases: TGTGCCAGCAGCTTAGACCTAGGTACCTACGAGCAGTACTTC. Amino acid sequence: CASSLDLGTYEQYF. The variable domain in full, with the rest retrieved from reference TRBV11-2 and TRBJ2-7, is EAGVAQSPRYKIIEKRQSVAFWCNPISGHATLYWYQQILGQGPKLLIQFQNNGVVDDSQLPKDRFSAERLKGVDSTLKIQPAKLEDSAVYLCASSLDLGTYEQYFGPGTRLTVT.

The chain uses TRBV20-1 and TRBJ1-4; D is undetermined. Trimming removed 8 bases from V and 5 bases from J, with 9 bases in between. This CDR3 comprises 11 residues. Germline V CDR1 and CDR2: DFQATT, SNEGSKA (reference sequence). In DNA form, the CDR3 reads TGCAGTTCGGCGGAGAATGAAAAACTGTTTTTT. This codes for CSSAENEKLFF.

This clone was recorded at least ten times. This chain uses TRBV2 with TRBJ2-7; D ambiguous. The V gene's germline CDR1 is SNHLY and CDR2 FYNNEI. This CDR3 is built from 11 residues. Between the trimmed V and J ends, which lost 4 bases and 3 bases, there was a span of 4 bases. As DNA, the CDR3 is TGTGCCAGCAGTGTCCGCTACGAGCAGTACTTC. Translated, it gives CASSVRYEQYF.

This clone was counted a few times. The V call is TRBV6-1, the J call TRBJ2-6, with D possibly TRBD2 on 6 matching bases. Between the trimmed V and J ends, which lost 10 bases and 4 bases, there was a span of 8 bases. Germline CDR1 is MNHNS and CDR2 is SASEGT. This CDR3 is built from 12 residues. As DNA, the CDR3 is TGTGCCATCGGGGGAGGGGCCAACGTCCTGACTTTC. It encodes CAIGGGANVLTF.

The chain links TRBV11-2 to TRBJ2-7; possibly TRBD1 for D (6 bases). Germline V gene sequence: CDR1 SGHAT, CDR2 FQNNGV. V was shortened by 4 bases and J by 2 bases, with 15 bases between the two germline ends. The CDR3 consists of 15 residues. The CDR3 reads CASSYGTRAAYEQYF. In DNA form, the CDR3 reads TGTGCCAGCAGCTACGGGACAAGGGCAGCCTACGAGCAGTACTTC.

A few counts support this clone. J is TRBJ2-3 and V is TRBV4-2; 8 positions match TRBD1. V lost 5 bases, J lost 3 bases, and 10 bases stayed unmatched. This CDR3 comprises 16 residues. The germline V gene encodes CDR1 LGHNA and CDR2 YNFKEQ. The CDR3 protein is CASSFGGRGLTDTQYF. The CDR3 nucleotides are TGTGCCAGCAGCTTTGGGGGCAGGGGGCTTACAGATACGCAGTATTTT.

This clone appeared once. The rearrangement links TRBV6-5 to TRBJ1-1; D ambiguous. The germline CDR1 and CDR2 sequences are MNHEY and SVGAGI. V lost 4 bases and J lost 0, with 6 bases in between. This CDR3 spans 13 amino acids. The CDR3 nucleotides are TGTGCCAGCAGTTTCGGTATGAACACTGAAGCTTTCTTT. This sequence encodes CASSFGMNTEAFF.

In its sample, this clone was seen a few times. This rearrangement joins TRBV6-1 to TRBJ1-6, with D hard to call. CDR1 and CDR2 (germline): MNHNS, SASEGT. V was cut by 4 bases and J by 0 bases, with 10 bases left in between. The CDR3 loop spans 16 amino acids. The CDR3 sequence: CASSADLSSYNSPLHF. The CDR3 DNA reads TGTGCCAGCAGTGCCGACTTGAGCTCCTATAATTCACCCCTCCACTTT.

The table lists this clone with a few counts. The J gene is TRBJ2-5, the V gene TRBV6-5; a possible D gene is TRBD2 (7 bases). V lost 8 bases and J 5 bases, leaving 18 bases between the germline ends. Per germline, CDR1 MNHEY and CDR2 SVGAGI. This CDR3 spans 14 amino acids. DNA for the CDR3: TGTGCCAGCTCGACAAGGGAGGGGGGGGAGACCCAGTACTTC. Its protein product is CASSTREGGETQYF.

The rearrangement joins TRBV2 to TRBJ1-2; a possible D gene is TRBD1 (6 bases). CDR1 and CDR2 from the germline V gene are SNHLY and FYNNEI. The ends were cut back, 5 bases at V and 2 bases at J, with 12 bases in the middle. The CDR3 runs 14 residues. The CDR3 reads CASSWTDFNYGYTF. As DNA, the CDR3 is TGTGCCAGCAGTTGGACAGACTTCAACTATGGCTACACCTTC.

The V gene is TRBV6-1, the J gene TRBJ2-2, with D possibly being TRBD1 (6 bases). This CDR3 has 14 residues. V was trimmed by 2 bases and J by 7 bases, leaving 11 bases between them. Per germline, CDR1 MNHNS and CDR2 SASEGT. CDR3 DNA sequence: TGTGCCAGCAGTGAAAACAGGGCGGGCGGGGAGCTGTTTTTT. Translating gives CASSENRAGGELFF.

This clone was recorded a few times. The rearrangement links TRBV7-9 to TRBJ2-1; no definite D call. This CDR3 is built from 15 residues. CDR1 SEHNR and CDR2 FQNEAQ come from the germline V gene (reference sequence). V was pared by 2 bases and J by 1 base, with 9 bases between. CDR3 protein: CASSLTIHSYNEQFF. The CDR3 coding sequence is TGTGCCAGCAGCTTAACTATACATTCCTACAATGAGCAGTTCTTC.

The rearrangement uses TRBV19 and TRBJ2-2; D possibly corresponds to TRBD1 (6 bases). Germline CDR1 is LNHDA and CDR2 is SQIVND (reference sequence). This CDR3 spans 15 amino acids. The V end lost 6 bases, the J end lost 0 bases, and 11 bases lay between the germline ends. The CDR3 sequence: CASRQGHANTGELFF. Written as DNA, the CDR3 is TGTGCCAGTAGACAGGGTCACGCGAACACCGGGGAGCTGTTTTTT. Full variable domain (outside the CDR3, taken from reference TRBV19 and TRBJ2-2): DGGITQSPKYLFRKEGQNVTLSCEQNLNHDAMYWYRQDPGQGLRLIYYSQIVNDFQKGDIAEGYSVSREKKESFPLTVTSAQKNPTAFYLCASRQGHANTGELFFGEGSRLTVL.

The V call is TRBV7-3, the J call TRBJ1-2; TRBD1 matches at 11 bases. This CDR3 has 18 amino acids. The V segment lost 4 bases and the J segment 4 bases; nucleotides outside the gene matches: 14. Per the germline V gene, CDR1 is SGHTA and CDR2 is FQGTGA. The chain's CDR3 is CASSSGSNRDRGTYGYTF. The DNA of the CDR3 is TGTGCCAGCAGCTCGGGATCGAACCGGGACAGGGGGACCTATGGCTACACCTTC.

The chain links TRBV30 to TRBJ1-2; D call uncertain. V was clipped by 2 bases and J by 6 bases, with 13 bases between them. The length of the CDR3 is 13 residues. From germline, CDR1 is GTSNPN and CDR2 SVGIG (reference sequence). In DNA, the CDR3 is TGTGCCTGGAGTTCTCAAACGGGAAATGGCTACACCTTC. It translates to CAWSSQTGNGYTF.

V is TRBV30 and J is TRBJ1-4, with TRBD1 as a possible D gene (5 bases). The V and J ends lost 2 bases and 8 bases respectively, with 9 bases between them. The CDR3 length is 12 residues. Germline CDR1 and CDR2: GTSNPN and SVGIG (reference sequence). The CDR3 protein is CAWSNRGEKLFF. The DNA of the CDR3 is TGTGCCTGGAGTAATCGGGGGGAAAAACTGTTTTTT. Supplemented by reference TRBV30 and TRBJ1-4, the full variable domain reads SQTIHQWPATLVQPVGSPLSLECTVEGTSNPNLYWYRQAAGRGLQLLFYSVGIGQISSEVPQNLSASRPQDRQFILSSKKLLLSDSGFYLCAWSNRGEKLFFGSGTQLSVL.